This entry concerns a single T cell receptor beta chain. The antigen remains unidentified. The data were taken from a study of siplizumab effects on memory and regulatory T cells. General study results and limits: Proliferating siplizumab-culture Tregs lacked confirmation of suppressive function.

TCRdb's copy holds only in-frame clones and misses some; the assay was immunoSEQ multiplex PCR. This sample has some 100,000 clones; around 90% occur once, and the top ten carry roughly 0.78%. Germline V gene lookup returns CDR1 KGHSH and CDR2 LQKENI. V shed 4 bases and J shed 8 bases, with 11 bases lying between them. This CDR3 is 12 amino acids long. This sequence was found in a human donor in good health. The rearrangement uses TRBV18 and TRBJ1-2; D is uncertain. Sequences were obtained from Tregs sorted from blood. The CDR3 loop reads CASSRDPGGYTF. The CDR3 bases are TGTGCCAGCTCACGAGACCCGGGAGGCTACACCTTC. Looking up the rest from reference TRBV18 and TRBJ1-2 gives the full variable domain: NAGVMQNPRHLVRRRGQEARLRCSPMKGHSHVYWYRQLPEEGLKFMVYLQKENIIDESGMPKERFSAEFPKEGPSILRIQQVVRGDSAAYFCASSRDPGGYTFGSGTRLTVV.